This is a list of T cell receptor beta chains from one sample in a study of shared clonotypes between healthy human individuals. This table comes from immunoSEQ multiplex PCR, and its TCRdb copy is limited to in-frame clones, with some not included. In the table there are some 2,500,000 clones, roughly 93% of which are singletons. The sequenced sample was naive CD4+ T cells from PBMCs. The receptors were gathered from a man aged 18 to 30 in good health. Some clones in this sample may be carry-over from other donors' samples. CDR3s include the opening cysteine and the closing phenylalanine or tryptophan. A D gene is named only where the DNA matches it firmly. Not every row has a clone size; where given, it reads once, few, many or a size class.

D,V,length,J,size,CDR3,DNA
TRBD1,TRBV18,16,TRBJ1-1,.,CASSPTGGGLSTEAFF,TGTGCCAGCTCACCAACAGGGGGCGGTTTGAGCACTGAAGCTTTCTTT
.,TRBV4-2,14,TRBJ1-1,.,CASSQVAVSTEAFF,TGTGCCAGCAGTCAAGTTGCCGTGAGCACTGAAGCTTTCTTT
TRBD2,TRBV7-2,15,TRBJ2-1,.,CASRDAGGPYNEQFF,TGTGCCAGCAGGGATGCGGGAGGACCCTACAATGAGCAGTTCTTC
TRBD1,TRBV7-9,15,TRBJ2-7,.,CASSTLRTGAYEQYF,TGTGCCAGCAGCACCCTTCGGACAGGAGCCTACGAGCAGTACTTC
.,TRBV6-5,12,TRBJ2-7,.,CASRGRAYEQYF,TGTGCCAGCCGGGGTCGAGCCTACGAGCAGTACTTC
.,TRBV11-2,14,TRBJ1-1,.,CASSLEVGNTEAFF,TGTGCCAGCAGCTTAGAGGTCGGTAACACTGAAGCTTTCTTT
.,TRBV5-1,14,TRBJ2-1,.,CASSQTRERSEQFF,TGCGCCAGCAGCCAAACACGGGAACGATCCGAGCAGTTCTTC
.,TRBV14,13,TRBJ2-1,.,CASSQFVRAEQFF,TGTGCCAGCAGCCAATTCGTAAGGGCAGAGCAGTTCTTC
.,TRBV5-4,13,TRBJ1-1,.,CASSNQPGAEAFF,TGTGCCAGCAGCAATCAACCCGGCGCTGAAGCTTTCTTT
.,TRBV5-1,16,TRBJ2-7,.,CASTQTYGLGVTEQYF,TGCGCCAGCACACAGACATACGGGTTAGGGGTCACCGAGCAGTACTTC
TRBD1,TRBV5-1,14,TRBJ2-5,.,CASSSGQGRETQYF,TGCGCCAGCAGCTCGGGACAGGGAAGAGAGACCCAGTACTTC
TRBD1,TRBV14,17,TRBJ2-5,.,CASSDPDREGPQETQYF,TGTGCCAGCAGCGACCCCGACAGGGAAGGTCCCCAAGAGACCCAGTACTTC
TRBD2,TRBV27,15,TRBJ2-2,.,CASNQLAGGTGELFF,TGTGCCAGCAACCAACTAGCGGGAGGGACCGGGGAGCTGTTTTTT
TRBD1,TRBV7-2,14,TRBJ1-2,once,CASSLATGDYGYTF,TGTGCCAGCAGCTTAGCCACAGGGGACTATGGCTACACCTTC
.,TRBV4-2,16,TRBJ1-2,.,CASSQGKGGSNYGYTF,TGTGCCAGCAGCCAGGGTAAGGGGGGTTCCAACTATGGCTACACCTTC
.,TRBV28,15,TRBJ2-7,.,CASTSPGAKAYEQYF,TGTGCCAGCACTTCACCGGGTGCCAAGGCCTACGAGCAGTACTTC
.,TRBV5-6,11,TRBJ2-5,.,CASSPEGTQYF,TGTGCCAGCAGTCCGGAGGGTACCCAGTACTTC
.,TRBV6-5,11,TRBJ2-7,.,CASSGGYEQYF,TGTGCCAGCAGTGGTGGTTACGAGCAGTACTTC
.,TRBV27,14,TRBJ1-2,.,CASSLSWQVHGYTF,TGTGCCAGCAGTTTATCGTGGCAGGTCCATGGCTACACCTTC
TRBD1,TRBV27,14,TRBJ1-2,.,CASSSRQGWSGYTF,TGTGCCAGCAGTTCACGACAGGGGTGGAGTGGCTACACCTTC
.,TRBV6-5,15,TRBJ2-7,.,CASSYSVPGAYEQYF,TGTGCCAGCAGTTACTCGGTACCCGGAGCCTACGAGCAGTACTTC
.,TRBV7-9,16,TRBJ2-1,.,CASSSSRGSSYNEQFF,TGTGCCAGCAGCAGCTCTAGGGGTAGCTCCTACAATGAGCAGTTCTTC
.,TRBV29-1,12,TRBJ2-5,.,CSVEGLGETQYF,TGCAGCGTTGAAGGTTTGGGAGAGACCCAGTACTTC
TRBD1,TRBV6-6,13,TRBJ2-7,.,CASMDREIHEQYF,TGTGCCAGCATGGACAGGGAGATCCACGAGCAGTACTTC
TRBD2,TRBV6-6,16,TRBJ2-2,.,CASSYSTSGNTGELFF,TGTGCCAGCAGTTACTCGACTAGCGGGAACACCGGGGAGCTGTTTTTT
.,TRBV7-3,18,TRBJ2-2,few,CASSPNGTVGVSVGELFF,TGTGCCAGCAGCCCAAACGGGACGGTGGGGGTTTCGGTCGGGGAGCTGTTTTTT
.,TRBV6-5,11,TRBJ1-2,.,CAVSGGYGYTF,TGTGCCGTGTCTGGGGGCTATGGCTACACCTTC
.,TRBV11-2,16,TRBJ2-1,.,CASSLIPRELLSEQFF,TGTGCCAGCAGCTTAATCCCCCGGGAGCTTTTAAGTGAGCAGTTCTTC
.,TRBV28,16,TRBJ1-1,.,CASTSWGGVQNTEAFF,TGTGCCAGCACCAGTTGGGGGGGGGTGCAGAACACTGAAGCTTTCTTT
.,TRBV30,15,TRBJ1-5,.,CAWSVRGFGNQPQHF,TGTGCCTGGAGTGTCCGGGGGTTTGGCAATCAGCCCCAGCATTTT
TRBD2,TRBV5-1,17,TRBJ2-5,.,CASSLGSLAGVQETQYF,TGCGCCAGCAGCTTGGGGTCCCTAGCGGGAGTGCAGGAGACCCAGTACTTC
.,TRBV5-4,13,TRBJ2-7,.,CASSLGHSYEQYF,TGTGCCAGCAGCTTGGGGCACTCCTACGAGCAGTACTTC
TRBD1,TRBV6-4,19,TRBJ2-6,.,CASSDRWGQGFTGANVLTF,TGTGCCAGCAGTGACCGTTGGGGACAGGGTTTTACTGGGGCCAACGTCCTGACTTTC
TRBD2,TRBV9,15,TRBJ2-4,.,CASSVSGGSPNIQYF,TGTGCCAGCAGCGTCTCCGGCGGGAGTCCGAACATTCAGTACTTC
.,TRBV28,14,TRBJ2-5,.,CASSASGMWETQYF,TGTGCCAGCAGTGCCTCAGGGATGTGGGAGACCCAGTACTTC
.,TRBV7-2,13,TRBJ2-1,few,CASSTLGANEQFF,TGTGCCAGCAGCACGTTGGGGGCCAATGAGCAGTTCTTC
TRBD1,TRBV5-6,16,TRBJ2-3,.,CASSLDRGRSTDTQYF,TGTGCCAGCAGCTTGGACAGGGGGCGCAGCACAGATACGCAGTATTTT
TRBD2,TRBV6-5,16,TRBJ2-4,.,CASSSLTSGSMNIQYF,TGTGCCAGCAGTTCCTTGACTAGCGGGAGCATGAACATTCAGTACTTC
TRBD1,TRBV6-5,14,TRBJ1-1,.,CASTTPGQGALAFF,TGTGCCAGCACCACCCCCGGGCAGGGGGCGCTGGCTTTCTTT
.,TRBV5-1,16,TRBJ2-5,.,CASSFGLTGFQETQYF,TGCGCCAGCAGCTTTGGGCTAACAGGGTTCCAAGAGACCCAGTACTTC
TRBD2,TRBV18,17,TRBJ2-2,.,CASSPKNLAGNTGELFF,TGTGCCAGCTCACCCAAGAATCTAGCGGGAAACACCGGGGAGCTGTTTTTT
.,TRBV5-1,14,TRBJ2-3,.,CASSLSAGPNTQYF,TGCGCCAGCAGCTTGTCGGCAGGACCGAATACGCAGTATTTT
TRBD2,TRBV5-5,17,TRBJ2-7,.,CASSPYGGLAGAREQYF,TGTGCCAGCAGCCCGTATGGAGGCCTAGCGGGAGCCCGGGAGCAGTACTTC
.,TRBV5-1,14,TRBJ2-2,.,CASSLRGLQGELFF,TGCGCCAGCAGCTTGAGAGGACTTCAGGGGGAGCTGTTTTTT
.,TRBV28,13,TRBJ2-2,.,CASRRHGPGELFF,TGTGCCAGCAGGCGCCATGGCCCCGGGGAGCTGTTTTTT
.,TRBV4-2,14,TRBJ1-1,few,CASSQDPRDTEAFF,TGTGCCAGCAGCCAAGATCCCAGGGACACTGAAGCTTTCTTT
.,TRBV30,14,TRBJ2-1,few,CAGTQGIYFGEQFF,TGTGCCGGTACTCAGGGGATCTATTTTGGTGAGCAGTTCTTC
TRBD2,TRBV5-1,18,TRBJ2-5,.,CASSLGTSGRGRKETQYF,TGCGCCAGCAGCCTAGGGACTAGCGGGAGGGGGAGAAAAGAGACCCAGTACTTC
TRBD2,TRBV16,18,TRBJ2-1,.,CASSLLTPGLAGYNEQFF,TGTGCCAGCAGCCTCCTCACCCCGGGACTAGCGGGTTACAATGAGCAGTTCTTC
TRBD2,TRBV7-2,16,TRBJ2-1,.,CASSYTSGSSYNEQFF,TGTGCCAGCAGCTATACTAGCGGGAGCTCCTACAATGAGCAGTTCTTC
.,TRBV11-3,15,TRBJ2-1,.,CASSSGTVSYNEQFF,TGTGCCAGCAGCTCCGGGACCGTATCCTACAATGAGCAGTTCTTC
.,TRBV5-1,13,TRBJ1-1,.,CASSPVGGGEAFF,TGCGCCAGCAGCCCCGTGGGTGGCGGTGAAGCTTTCTTT
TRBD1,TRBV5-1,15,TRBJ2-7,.,CASSSGTGYSYEQYF,TGCGCCAGCAGCTCCGGGACAGGGTACTCCTACGAGCAGTACTTC
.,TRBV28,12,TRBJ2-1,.,CASSTPLGEQFF,TGTGCCAGCAGTACCCCTCTGGGGGAGCAGTTCTTC
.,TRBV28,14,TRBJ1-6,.,CASRLRDESSPLHF,TGTGCCAGCAGACTCAGGGACGAGAGTTCACCCCTCCACTTT
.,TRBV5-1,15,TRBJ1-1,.,CASSLGSGFGTEAFF,TGCGCCAGCAGCTTGGGCTCGGGATTTGGTACTGAAGCTTTCTTT
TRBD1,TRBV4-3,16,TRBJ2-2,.,CASSPERGLGTGELFF,TGCGCCAGCAGCCCCGAAAGGGGGCTCGGCACCGGGGAGCTGTTTTTT
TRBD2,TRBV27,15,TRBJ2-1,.,CASSRPGLEYNEQFF,TGTGCCAGCAGCCGACCGGGACTAGAGTACAATGAGCAGTTCTTC
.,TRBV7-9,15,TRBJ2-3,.,CASSPSEALADTQYF,TGTGCCAGCAGCCCCAGCGAAGCGTTGGCAGATACGCAGTATTTT